This entry lists 18 T cell receptor beta chains sequenced from one sample in a study of lymphopenia after photon versus proton radiotherapy. Generated by immunoSEQ multiplex PCR, the TCRdb table keeps only in-frame clones and is missing some. The sample has 15,000 to 20,000 clones, 85% to 90% seen once. Material: peripheral blood, obtained from a patient treated with proton-based radiotherapy. The origin of the receptors is a man between 65 and 85 years old with pancreatic cancer.

This chain connects TRBV6-5 to TRBJ2-7; TRBD2 matches 12 bases. V shed 6 bases, J shed 5 bases, and the junction held 8 bases outside the gene matches. Germline V gene sequence: CDR1 MNHEY, CDR2 SVGAGI. The CDR3 totals 15 residues. CDR3 protein: CASRRLAGGPHEQYF. The CDR3 coding sequence is TGTGCCAGCAGGCGCCTAGCGGGGGGGCCGCACGAGCAGTACTTC.

V usage is TRBV1 and J usage is TRBJ2-1; TRBD1 is the table's D call and was not checked against the DNA. TRBV1 is a documented pseudogene. The CDR3 loop spans 14 amino acids. CDR3 DNA: TGCACCAGCAGTCGGGACAGGGATTACAATGAGCAGTTCTTC. Translated, it gives CTSSRDRDYNEQFF.

V is TRBV5-1 and J is TRBJ1-1; D perhaps matches TRBD1 (5 bases). The length of the CDR3 is 14 residues. The germline V and J ends were trimmed by 4 bases and 3 bases, with 13 bases remaining between them. Germline lookup yields CDR1 SGHRS and CDR2 YFSETQ. CDR3 DNA: TGCGCCAGCAGCAGGGAGGGGCGCGACACTGAAGCTTTCTTT. The encoded protein is CASSREGRDTEAFF. Drawing the rest from reference TRBV5-1 and TRBJ1-1, the complete variable domain is KAGVTQTPRYLIKTRGQQVTLSCSPISGHRSVSWYQQTPGQGLQFLFEYFSETQRNKGNFPGRFSGRQFSNSRSEMNVSTLELGDSALYLCASSREGRDTEAFFGQGTRLTVV.

The J gene is TRBJ1-4, the V gene TRBV30; 9 bases line up with TRBD1. The CDR3 sequence is 14 residues long. The germline CDR1 and CDR2 sequences are GTSNPN and SVGIG (reference sequence). The J segment lost 6 bases and the V segment lost 4 bases, leaving 6 bases of the junction unmatched. This chain's CDR3 is CAWTGQGGYEKLFF. The CDR3 DNA reads as TGTGCCTGGACGGGACAGGGAGGGTATGAAAAACTGTTTTTT.

This chain connects TRBV4-1 to TRBJ2-7, with D uncertain. Per germline, CDR1 MGHRA and CDR2 YSYEKL. This CDR3 has 14 amino acids. Trimming stripped 1 base from V and 0 bases from J, with 7 bases between. Here the CDR3 DNA reads TGCGCCAGCAGCCAAGCGGAGAGCTCCTACGAGCAGTACTTC. Its protein product is CASSQAESSYEQYF.

This clone was observed a handful of times. The V gene is TRBV6-5, the J gene TRBJ1-1; D is uncertain. CDR1 and CDR2 from the germline V gene are MNHEY and SVGAGI. The CDR3 has 12 amino acids. V was clipped by 4 bases and J by 7 bases, with 10 bases between them. CDR3 sequence reads: CASSSVQLEAFF. Here the CDR3 DNA reads TGTGCCAGCAGTTCAGTACAGCTTGAAGCTTTCTTT.

The chain joins TRBV21-1 to TRBJ1-4; TRBD1, the table's D call, lacks a check against the DNA. TRBV21-1 corresponds to a pseudogene. The CDR3 runs 20 residues. The CDR3: CASSKEEVRVTDEPNEKLFF. DNA for the CDR3: TGTGCCAGCAGCAAAGAAGAAGTCAGGGTTACCGACGAGCCTAATGAAAAACTGTTTTTT.

This clone was seen only a few times. The chain joins TRBV5-1 to TRBJ1-5; D perhaps matches TRBD1 (5 bases). V lost 5 bases to trimming and J lost 1 base, with 13 bases between them. The CDR3 length is 15 residues. CDR1 and CDR2 from the germline V gene are SGHRS and YFSETQ. The CDR3 DNA is TGCGCCAGCAGGTCCGGGACGGACAGCAATCAGCCCCAGCATTTT. This translates into CASRSGTDSNQPQHF.

Here the CDR3 DNA reads TGTGCCACCAGAGGGACCCGCGGAGCTTTCTTT. Protein sequence: CATRGTRGAFF. The chain couples TRBV14 to TRBJ1-1; perhaps TRBD1 as D (5 bases). Germline values: CDR1 SGHDN, CDR2 FVKESK. This CDR3 contains 11 residues. Trimming removed 10 bases at V and 10 bases at J, with 16 bases between.

This clone came up a few times. The final CDR3 position lacks the conserved phenylalanine or tryptophan, pointing to a likely read error. It is unclear where the CDR3 begins or ends on the DNA, so no DNA is shown, and the CDR3 is as TCRdb lists it. The rearrangement uses TRBV13 and TRBJ2-7; the table's D call, TRBD1, was not checked against the DNA. The V gene's germline CDR1 is PRHDT and CDR2 FYEKMQ (reference sequence). The length of the CDR3 is 11 amino acids, counting both ends. The CDR3 protein is CASSFNSRVSL.

The CDR3 DNA reads TGTGCCAGCAGCGCCGGACTAGCGGGAGCACTCCAAGAGACCCAGTACTTC. Its protein product is CASSAGLAGALQETQYF. V is TRBV9 and J is TRBJ2-5; 13 nucleotides match TRBD2. The CDR3 totals 17 residues. Looked up from germline, CDR1 is SGDLS and CDR2 is YYNGEE. V shed 3 bases and J 1 base; nucleotides not matched to a gene: 6.

This clone was counted a single time. One end of the junction does not line up with germline, which may come from a read error. The rearrangement uses TRBV19 and TRBJ1-2; 8 bases align to TRBD1. This CDR3 is built from 14 residues. Germline V gene sequence: CDR1 LNHDA, CDR2 SQIVND (reference sequence). The CDR3: CASSLDRDRYGYTF. Here the CDR3 DNA reads TGTGCCAGTAGTTTAGACCGGGACAGGTATGGCTACACCTTC.

V usage is TRBV6-5 and J usage is TRBJ1-2, with D uncertain. The CDR3 sequence is 13 residues long. CDR1 and CDR2 from the germline V gene are MNHEY and SVGAGI. V lost 4 bases and J lost 4, with 10 bases in between. CDR3 amino acids: CASSSTQGYGYTF. In nucleotides, the CDR3 is TGTGCCAGCAGTTCGACGCAAGGCTATGGCTACACCTTC.

The chain combines TRBV6-1 with TRBJ2-3; 7 bases map to TRBD1. Looked up from germline, CDR1 is MNHNS and CDR2 is SASEGT. CDR3 length: 15 amino acids. After removal of 4 bases from V and 2 bases from J, the junction contained 6 bases not matched to a gene. The CDR3, as DNA: TGTGCCAGCAGTGGCCTACAGGGGCACACAGATACGCAGTATTTT. Protein: CASSGLQGHTDTQYF.

The rearrangement links TRBV30 to TRBJ1-2; D remains ambiguous. The germline V gene has CDR1 GTSNPN and CDR2 SVGIG (reference sequence). This CDR3 contains 14 residues. V lost 0 bases, J lost 3 bases, and 11 bases lay in between. The CDR3 DNA follows: TGTGCCTGGAGTGTACAGTCGGGTTACTATGGCTACACCTTC. Protein product: CAWSVQSGYYGYTF. Together with reference TRBV30 and TRBJ1-2, the CDR3 gives the full variable domain: SQTIHQWPATLVQPVGSPLSLECTVEGTSNPNLYWYRQAAGRGLQLLFYSVGIGQISSEVPQNLSASRPQDRQFILSSKKLLLSDSGFYLCAWSVQSGYYGYTFGSGTRLTVV.

The chain recombines TRBV19 with TRBJ1-4; D remains ambiguous. The CDR3 runs 14 residues. V lost 5 bases, J lost 0 bases, and 7 bases lay in between. Germline V lookup: CDR1 LNHDA, CDR2 SQIVND (reference sequence). This CDR3 is CASSGSATNEKLFF. CDR3 in DNA: TGTGCCAGTAGTGGGAGTGCAACTAATGAAAAACTGTTTTTT.

J is TRBJ2-1 and V is TRBV19; 12 bases map to TRBD2. V lost 6 bases to trimming and J lost 6 bases; unmatched junction nucleotides: 9. This CDR3 contains 16 residues. Germline CDR1 and CDR2: LNHDA and SQIVND (reference sequence). The CDR3 is CASRLAGGAPPNEQFF. The CDR3 nucleotides read TGTGCCAGTAGACTAGCGGGGGGTGCCCCTCCCAATGAGCAGTTCTTC. Full variable domain (outside the CDR3, taken from reference TRBV19 and TRBJ2-1): DGGITQSPKYLFRKEGQNVTLSCEQNLNHDAMYWYRQDPGQGLRLIYYSQIVNDFQKGDIAEGYSVSREKKESFPLTVTSAQKNPTAFYLCASRLAGGAPPNEQFFGPGTRLTVL.

This clone was observed a few times. This chain uses TRBV19 with TRBJ1-2, with 8 nucleotides matching TRBD1. Germline CDR1 reads LNHDA; CDR2 reads SQIVND (reference sequence). Losses at the gene ends were 3 bases for V and 6 bases for J; bases not matched to a gene: 6. This CDR3 region has 14 residues. The CDR3 DNA sequence: TGTGCCAGTAGTATTGTACAGGGGGTAGATGGCTACACCTTC. Protein product: CASSIVQGVDGYTF.